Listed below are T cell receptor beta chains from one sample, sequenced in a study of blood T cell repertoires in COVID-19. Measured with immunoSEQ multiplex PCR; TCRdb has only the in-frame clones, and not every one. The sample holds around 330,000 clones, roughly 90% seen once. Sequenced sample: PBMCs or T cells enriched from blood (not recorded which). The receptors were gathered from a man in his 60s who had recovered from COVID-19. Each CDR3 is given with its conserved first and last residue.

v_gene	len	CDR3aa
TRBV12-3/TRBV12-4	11	CASSHEQSQYF
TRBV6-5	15	CASSQLRVFENTIYF
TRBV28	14	CASSLESPNEKLFF
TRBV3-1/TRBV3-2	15	CASSPSGQGNYGYTF
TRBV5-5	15	CASSLAPTDNSPLHF
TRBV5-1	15	CASSSDGETYNEQFF
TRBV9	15	CASSVTSRGTDTQYF
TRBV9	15	CASSAQQGAGNTIYF
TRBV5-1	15	CASSLGGTPNSPLHF
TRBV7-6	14	CASSFGGIDEKLFF
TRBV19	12	CASSNEADTQYF
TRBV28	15	CASSRDQGLREKLFF
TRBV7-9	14	CASSLMQGIEKLFF
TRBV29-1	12	CSVGDRDTEAFF
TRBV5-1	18	CASSLGGTSGSSTDTQYF
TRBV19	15	CASIDRGRGNQPQHF
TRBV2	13	CAGSGTGPTPQHF
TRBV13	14	CASSLGGVNTEAFF
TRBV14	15	CASSQVRTGAKTQYF
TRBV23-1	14	CASSRGGRNTEAFF
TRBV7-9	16	CASSPRRQGGKNIQYF
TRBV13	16	CASSLLSGTVNEKLFF
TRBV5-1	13	CASSLSQDYGYTF
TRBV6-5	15	CASSSQPRENTEAFF
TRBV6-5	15	CASTDLTGDGGELFF
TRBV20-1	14	CSASRWEVGNEQFF
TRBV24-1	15	CATSASSGSYNEQFF
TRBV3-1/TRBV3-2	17	CASSPRTERYMNTEAFF
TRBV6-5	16	CASSYSRGGVFGELFF
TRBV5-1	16	CASSLGFSGGAETQYF
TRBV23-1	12	CAPTLPNTEAFF
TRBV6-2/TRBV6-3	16	CASSYATGTGTQPQHF
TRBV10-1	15	CASSVGETNTGELFF
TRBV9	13	CASSVDSNYGYTF
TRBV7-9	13	CASSLGAGNEQFF
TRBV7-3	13	CASSRGGQETQYF
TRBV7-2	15	CASSLDRGLNQPQHF
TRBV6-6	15	CASRGDGGNTDTQYF
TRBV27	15	CASSLEGQDNSPLHF
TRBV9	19	CASSPSPGTSGMSSYEQYF
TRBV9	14	CASSVSPGTAEAFF
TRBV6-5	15	CASSYSMTNNYEQYF
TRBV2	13	CASSERGYNEQFF
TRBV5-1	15	CASSLEPGVDYGYTF
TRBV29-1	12	CSVDPGEGGYTF
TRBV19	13	CASSIARGTEAFF
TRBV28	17	CASSLIGLAGGTGELFF
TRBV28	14	CASSPLREDNEQFF
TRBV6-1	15	CASSEASGVLYGYTF
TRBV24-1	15	CATSDPLGGSETQYF